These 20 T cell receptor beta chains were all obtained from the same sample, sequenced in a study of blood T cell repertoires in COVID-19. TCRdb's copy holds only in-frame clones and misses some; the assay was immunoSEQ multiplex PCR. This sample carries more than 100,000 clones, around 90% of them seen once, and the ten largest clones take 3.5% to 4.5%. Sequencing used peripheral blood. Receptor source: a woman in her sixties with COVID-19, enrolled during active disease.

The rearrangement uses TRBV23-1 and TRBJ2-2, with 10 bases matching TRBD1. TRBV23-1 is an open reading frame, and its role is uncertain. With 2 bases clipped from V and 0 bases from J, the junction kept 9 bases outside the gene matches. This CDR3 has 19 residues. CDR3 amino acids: CASSQIADRGLANTGELFF. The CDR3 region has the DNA TGCGCCAGCAGTCAAATAGCCGACAGGGGGCTCGCGAACACCGGGGAGCTGTTTTTT.

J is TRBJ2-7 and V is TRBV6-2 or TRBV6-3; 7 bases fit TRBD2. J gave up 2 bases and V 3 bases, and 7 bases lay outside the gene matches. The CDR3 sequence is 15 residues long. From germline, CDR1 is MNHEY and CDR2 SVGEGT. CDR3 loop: CASSYEGSGAYEQYF. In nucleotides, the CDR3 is TGTGCCAGCAGTTATGAGGGGAGCGGGGCCTACGAGCAGTACTTC.

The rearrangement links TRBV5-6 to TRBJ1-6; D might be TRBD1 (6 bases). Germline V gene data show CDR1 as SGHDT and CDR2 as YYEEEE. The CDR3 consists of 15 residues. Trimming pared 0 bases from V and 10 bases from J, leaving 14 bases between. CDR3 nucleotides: TGTGCCAGCAGCTTGGATCAGGGGCAGAACTCACCCCTCCACTTT. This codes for CASSLDQGQNSPLHF.

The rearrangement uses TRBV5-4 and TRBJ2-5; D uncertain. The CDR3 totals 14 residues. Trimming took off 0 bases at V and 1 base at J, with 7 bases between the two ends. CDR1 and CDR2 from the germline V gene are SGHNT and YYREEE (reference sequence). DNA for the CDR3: TGTGCCAGCAGCTTGGTCCACAGCCAAGAGACCCAGTACTTC. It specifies CASSLVHSQETQYF.

The CDR3 is CAIESRDREETQYF. As DNA, the CDR3 is TGTGCCATTGAGTCCCGGGACAGGGAAGAGACCCAGTACTTC. The J gene is TRBJ2-5, the V gene TRBV7-6, with 9 bases aligning to TRBD1. Germline loops: CDR1 SGHVS, CDR2 FNYEAQ. Trimming cost V 10 bases and J 3 bases; bases outside gene matches: 9. The CDR3 is made up of 14 amino acids.

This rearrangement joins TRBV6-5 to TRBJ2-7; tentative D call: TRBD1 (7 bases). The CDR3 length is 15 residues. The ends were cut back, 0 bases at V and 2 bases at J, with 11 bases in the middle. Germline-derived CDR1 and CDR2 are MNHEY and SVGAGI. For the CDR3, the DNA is TGTGCCAGCAGTTACTCCGCAGGGGGGCCCTACGAGCAGTACTTC. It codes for CASSYSAGGPYEQYF.

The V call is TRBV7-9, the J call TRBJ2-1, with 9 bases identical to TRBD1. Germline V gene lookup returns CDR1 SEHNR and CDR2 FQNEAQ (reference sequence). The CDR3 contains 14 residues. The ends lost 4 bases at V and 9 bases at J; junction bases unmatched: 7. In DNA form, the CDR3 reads TGTGCCAGCAGCTCGTGGGACAGGGAGGGTGAGCAGTTCTTC. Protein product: CASSSWDREGEQFF.

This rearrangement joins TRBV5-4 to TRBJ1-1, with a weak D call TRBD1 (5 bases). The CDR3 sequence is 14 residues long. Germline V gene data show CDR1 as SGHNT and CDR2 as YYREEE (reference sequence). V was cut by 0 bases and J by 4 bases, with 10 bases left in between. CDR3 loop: CASSLVQGPTEAFF. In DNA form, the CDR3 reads TGTGCCAGCAGCTTGGTCCAGGGCCCCACTGAAGCTTTCTTT.

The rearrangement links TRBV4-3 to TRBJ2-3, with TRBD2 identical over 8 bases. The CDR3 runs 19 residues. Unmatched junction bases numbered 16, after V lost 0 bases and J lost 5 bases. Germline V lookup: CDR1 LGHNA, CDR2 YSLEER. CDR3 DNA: TGCGCCAGCAGCCAAGATTGGCGGGGGGCCATTACTTCCCAAGATACGCAGTATTTT. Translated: CASSQDWRGAITSQDTQYF.

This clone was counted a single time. CDR3 loop: CASSIGTGTISPQHF. CDR3 DNA: TGTGCCAGTAGTATAGGGACAGGGACAATCAGCCCCCAGCATTTT. The chain employs TRBV19 and TRBJ1-5; 8 bases are a match to TRBD1. After removal of 1 base from V and 10 bases from J, the junction contained 9 bases not matched to a gene. Germline assignment: CDR1 LNHDA and CDR2 SQIVND (reference sequence). This CDR3 region has 15 residues. Complete variable domain (other parts from reference TRBV19 and TRBJ1-5): DGGITQSPKYLFRKEGQNVTLSCEQNLNHDAMYWYRQDPGQGLRLIYYSQIVNDFQKGDIAEGYSVSREKKESFPLTVTSAQKNPTAFYLCASSIGTGTISPQHFGDGTRLSIL.

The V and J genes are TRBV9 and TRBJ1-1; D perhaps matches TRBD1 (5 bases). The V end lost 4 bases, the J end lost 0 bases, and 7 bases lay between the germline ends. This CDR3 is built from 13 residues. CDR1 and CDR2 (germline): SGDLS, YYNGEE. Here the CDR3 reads CASSFRVNTEAFF. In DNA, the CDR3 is TGTGCCAGCAGCTTCAGGGTGAACACTGAAGCTTTCTTT.

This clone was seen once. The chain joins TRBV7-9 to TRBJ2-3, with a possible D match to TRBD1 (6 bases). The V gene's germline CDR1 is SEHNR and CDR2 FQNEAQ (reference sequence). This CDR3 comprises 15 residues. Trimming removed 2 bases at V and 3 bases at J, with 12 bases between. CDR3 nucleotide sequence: TGTGCCAGCAGCTTACGCCGGACAGCTACAGATACGCAGTATTTT. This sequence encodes CASSLRRTATDTQYF.

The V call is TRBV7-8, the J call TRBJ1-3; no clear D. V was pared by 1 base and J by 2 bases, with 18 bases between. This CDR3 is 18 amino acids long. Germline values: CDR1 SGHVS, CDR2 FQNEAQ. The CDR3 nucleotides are TGTGCCAGCAGCTTAGTTGTAGGCAGGCCCTGGACTGGAAACACCATATATTTT. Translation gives CASSLVVGRPWTGNTIYF.

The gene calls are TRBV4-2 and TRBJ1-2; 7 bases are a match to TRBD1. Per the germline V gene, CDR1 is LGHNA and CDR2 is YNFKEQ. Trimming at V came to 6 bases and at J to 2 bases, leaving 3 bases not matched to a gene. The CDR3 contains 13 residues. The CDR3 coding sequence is TGTGCCAGCAGTACGACAGGGAACTATGGCTACACCTTC. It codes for CASSTTGNYGYTF.

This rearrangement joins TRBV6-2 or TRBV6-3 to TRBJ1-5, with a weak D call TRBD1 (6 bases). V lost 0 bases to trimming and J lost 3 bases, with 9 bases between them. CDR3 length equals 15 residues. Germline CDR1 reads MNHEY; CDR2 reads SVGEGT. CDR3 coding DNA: TGTGCCAGCAGTTACTCAGGGGGAATCAATCAGCCCCAGCATTTT. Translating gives CASSYSGGINQPQHF.

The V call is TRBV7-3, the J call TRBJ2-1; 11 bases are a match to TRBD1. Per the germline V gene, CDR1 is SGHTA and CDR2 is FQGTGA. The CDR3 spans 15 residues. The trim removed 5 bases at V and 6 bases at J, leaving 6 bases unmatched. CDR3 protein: CASSPRDRGFNEQFF. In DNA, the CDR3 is TGTGCCAGCAGCCCCCGGGACAGGGGGTTCAATGAGCAGTTCTTC.

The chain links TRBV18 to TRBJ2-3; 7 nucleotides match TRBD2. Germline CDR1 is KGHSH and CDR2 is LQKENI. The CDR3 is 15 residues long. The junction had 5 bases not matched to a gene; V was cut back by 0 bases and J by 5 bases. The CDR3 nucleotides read TGTGCCAGCTCACCACCGGGACTATCCCAAGATACGCAGTATTTT. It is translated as CASSPPGLSQDTQYF.

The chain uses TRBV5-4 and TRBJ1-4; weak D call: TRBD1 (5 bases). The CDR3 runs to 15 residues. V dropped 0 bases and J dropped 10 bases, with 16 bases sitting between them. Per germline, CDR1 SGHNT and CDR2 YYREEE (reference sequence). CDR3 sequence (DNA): TGTGCCAGCAGCTTGGCCGGGACTGCTGATGGAAAACTGTTTTTT. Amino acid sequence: CASSLAGTADGKLFF.

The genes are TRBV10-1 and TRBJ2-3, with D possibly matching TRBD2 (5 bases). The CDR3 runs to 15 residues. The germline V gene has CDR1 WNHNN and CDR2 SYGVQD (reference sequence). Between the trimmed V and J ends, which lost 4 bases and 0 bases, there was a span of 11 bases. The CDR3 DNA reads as TGCGCCAGCAGTGGTACAGCGGTTAGCACAGATACGCAGTATTTT. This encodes CASSGTAVSTDTQYF.

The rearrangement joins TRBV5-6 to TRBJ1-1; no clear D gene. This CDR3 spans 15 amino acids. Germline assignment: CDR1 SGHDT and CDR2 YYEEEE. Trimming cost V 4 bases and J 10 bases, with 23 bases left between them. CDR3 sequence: CASSPPQVLVERAFF. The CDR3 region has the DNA TGTGCCAGCAGCCCCCCCCAGGTTCTTGTGGAACGAGCTTTCTTT. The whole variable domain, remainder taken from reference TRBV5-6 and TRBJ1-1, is DAGVTQSPTHLIKTRGQQVTLRCSPKSGHDTVSWYQQALGQGPQFIFQYYEEEERQRGNFPDRFSGHQFPNYSSELNVNALLLGDSALYLCASSPPQVLVERAFFGQGTRLTVV.